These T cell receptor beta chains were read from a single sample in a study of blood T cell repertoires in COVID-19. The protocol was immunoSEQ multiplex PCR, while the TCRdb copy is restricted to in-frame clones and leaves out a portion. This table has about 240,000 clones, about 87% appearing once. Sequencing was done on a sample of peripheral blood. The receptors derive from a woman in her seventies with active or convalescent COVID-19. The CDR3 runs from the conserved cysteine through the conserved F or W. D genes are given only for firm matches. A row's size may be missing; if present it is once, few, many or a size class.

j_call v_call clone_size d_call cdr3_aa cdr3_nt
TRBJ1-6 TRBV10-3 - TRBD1 CATWTGENSPLHF TGTGCCACATGGACAGGGGAAAATTCACCCCTCCACTTT
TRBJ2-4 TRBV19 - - CAIGTAGNIQYF TGTGCCATTGGGACAGCGGGAAACATTCAGTACTTC
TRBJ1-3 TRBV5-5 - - CASSLVSGNTIYF TGTGCCAGCAGCTTGGTTTCAGGAAACACCATATATTTT
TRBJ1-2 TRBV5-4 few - CASSPRSANYGYTF TGTGCCAGCAGCCCTAGGTCCGCTAACTATGGCTACACCTTC
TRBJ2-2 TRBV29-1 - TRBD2 CSARLALTTGELFF TGCAGCGCCCGACTAGCTCTCACCACCGGGGAGCTGTTTTTT
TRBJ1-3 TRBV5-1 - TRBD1 CASSGDSDAGNTIYF TGCGCCAGCAGCGGGGACAGTGACGCTGGAAACACCATATATTTT
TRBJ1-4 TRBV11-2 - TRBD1 CASSQGQGARKLFF TGTGCCAGCAGCCAAGGACAGGGGGCGCGGAAACTGTTTTTT
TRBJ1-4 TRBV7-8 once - CASSLVQTTNEKLFF TGTGCCAGCAGCTTAGTGCAGACAACTAATGAAAAACTGTTTTTT
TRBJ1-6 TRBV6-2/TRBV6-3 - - CASSTPGESSPLHF TGTGCCAGCAGTACCCCGGGAGAGAGTTCACCCCTCCACTTT
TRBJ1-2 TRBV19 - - CASSIPGVGYGYTF TGTGCCAGTAGTATCCCAGGGGTGGGGTATGGCTACACCTTC
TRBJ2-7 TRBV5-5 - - CASSARQVIGYEQYF TGTGCCAGCAGCGCGCGACAGGTGATAGGCTACGAGCAGTACTTC
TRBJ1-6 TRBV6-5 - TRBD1 CASSSRGQAFVALHF TGTGCCAGCAGCTCACGAGGACAGGCATTTGTGGCCCTCCACTTT
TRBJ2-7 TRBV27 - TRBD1 CASNSLGQGRNEQYF TGTGCCAGCAATTCCCTGGGACAGGGTAGGAACGAGCAGTACTTC
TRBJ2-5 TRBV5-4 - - CASSLAPGGRTPAQETQYF TGTGCCAGCAGCCTGGCCCCAGGGGGGCGAACCCCGGCCCAAGAGACCCAGTACTTC
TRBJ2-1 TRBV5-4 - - CASSLSGGGNEQFF TGTGCCAGCAGCTTGTCAGGGGGAGGCAATGAGCAGTTCTTC
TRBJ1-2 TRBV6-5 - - CASSGGGGNYGYTF TGTGCCAGCAGCGGCGGGGGGGGCAACTATGGCTACACCTTC
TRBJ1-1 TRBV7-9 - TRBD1 CASTGQANTEAFF TGTGCCAGCACCGGACAGGCGAACACTGAAGCTTTCTTT
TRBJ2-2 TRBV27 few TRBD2 CASRRTSGGPNTGELFF TGTGCCAGCAGGCGGACTAGCGGGGGGCCGAACACCGGGGAGCTGTTTTTT
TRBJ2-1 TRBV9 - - CASSVDRRNEQFF TGTGCCAGCAGCGTAGACAGGCGGAATGAGCAGTTCTTC
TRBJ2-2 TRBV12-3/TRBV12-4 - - CASSLMGPRKLFF TGTGCCAGCAGTTTAATGGGCCCCCGCAAGCTGTTTTTT
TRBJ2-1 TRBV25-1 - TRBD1 CASTRYGQGGEQFF TGTGCCAGCACCCGATACGGACAGGGAGGTGAGCAGTTCTTC
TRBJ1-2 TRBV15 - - CATSRGMSGVGDGYTF TGTGCCACCAGCAGAGGAATGTCGGGGGTAGGGGATGGCTACACCTTC
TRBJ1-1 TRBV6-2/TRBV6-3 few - CASSTYSRPEAFF TGTGCCAGCAGTACCTACTCCAGGCCTGAAGCTTTCTTT
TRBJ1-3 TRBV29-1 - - CSVAGFSGNTIYF TGCAGCGTTGCGGGATTCTCTGGAAACACCATATATTTT
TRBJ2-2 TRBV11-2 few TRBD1 CASRPGTGSRELFF TGTGCCAGCAGGCCCGGGACAGGGAGCCGGGAGCTGTTTTTT
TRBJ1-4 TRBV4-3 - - CASSQDRNEKLFF TGCGCCAGCAGCCAAGACAGAAATGAAAAACTGTTTTTT
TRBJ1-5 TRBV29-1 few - CSVVGGNQPQHF TGCAGCGTTGTGGGAGGAAATCAGCCCCAGCATTTT
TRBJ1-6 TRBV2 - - CASIGRTEPNSPLHF TGTGCCAGCATAGGGAGAACAGAACCTAATTCACCCCTCCACTTT
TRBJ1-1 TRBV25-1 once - CASSEATEAFF TGTGCCAGCAGTGAAGCGACTGAAGCTTTCTTT
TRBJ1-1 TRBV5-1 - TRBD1 CASSLQTGANTEAFF TGCGCCAGCAGCTTGCAGACAGGGGCGAACACTGAAGCTTTCTTT
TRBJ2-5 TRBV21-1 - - CASSKREWETQYF TGTGCCAGCAGCAAACGTGAGTGGGAGACCCAGTACTTC
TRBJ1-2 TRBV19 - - CASSGQNNYGYTF TGTGCCAGTAGTGGACAGAATAACTATGGCTACACCTTC